Below, one TCR beta chain is given with its context. The antigen is undetermined. These data originate in a study of OX40 agonist ivuxolimab in advanced cancers. Study results and caveats: In CD8+ T cells, expanded clones were on average more numerous than in CD4+.

The CDR3 runs to 14 residues. CDR1 SGHAT and CDR2 FQNNGV come from the germline V gene. V gave up 2 bases and J gave up 0 bases, with 8 bases separating them. Here immunoSEQ multiplex PCR was the method, and the copy in TCRdb shows in-frame clones only, minus some. Of 45,000 to 65,000 clones detected, over 75% appear once; the ten largest clones hold 5.5% to 7%. The sequencing used CD4+ or CD8+ T cells sorted from blood, collected in a trial of the OX40 agonist ivuxolimab. This TCR was recovered from an adult with an advanced solid tumor such as melanoma, head and neck, liver or kidney cancer. This sequence joins TRBV11-2 and TRBJ2-7; tentatively, D is TRBD2 (5 bases). Written as DNA, the CDR3 is TGTGCCAGCAGCTTAATGACTAACTCCTACGAGCAGTACTTC. This sequence encodes CASSLMTNSYEQYF.